The clone carrying this TCR beta chain was seen only once. Its matching antigen is unknown. The sample originates from a study of OX40 agonist ivuxolimab in advanced cancers. Study information: Six ivuxolimab dose levels, 0.01 to 10 mg/kg, were given intravenously every 2 weeks. Dose-escalation patients had hepatocellular carcinoma, melanoma, renal cell or head and neck cancer.

Libraries were prepared by immunoSEQ multiplex PCR; TCRdb keeps only in-frame clonotypes and omits some of them. This table holds 60,000 to 85,000 clones, 85% to 90% found once. V lost 1 base to trimming and J lost 1 base, with 11 bases between them. The CDR3 extends over 15 amino acids. The germline CDR1 and CDR2 sequences are SGHRS and YFSETQ. General study findings and limits: Patients with a partial response at 0.1-3.0 mg/kg had among the lowest clonal expansion.

This receptor was obtained from an adult with an advanced solid tumor such as melanoma, head and neck, liver or kidney cancer. Material: CD4+ or CD8+ T cells sorted from blood, obtained in a trial of the OX40 agonist ivuxolimab. The rearrangement links TRBV5-1 to TRBJ1-1; no clear D gene. In nucleotides, the CDR3 is TGCGCCAGCAGCTTGTATCGGGAGCCGAACACTGAAGCTTTCTTT. This encodes CASSLYREPNTEAFF.